This TCR beta chain originates from a study of blood T cell repertoires in COVID-19. Study summary: Nucleic acid was either cDNA or gDNA, and it came from T cells, B-cell-depleted T cells, or PBMCs.

The CDR3 is 14 residues long. V was pared by 0 bases and J by 6 bases, with 4 bases of the junction left unmatched. CDR1 is SGHNT, CDR2 YYREEE, per germline (reference sequence). Some clones are missing from TCRdb's copy, which holds only in-frame ones; the method was immunoSEQ multiplex PCR. Of about 230,000 clones listed, roughly 88% were seen once; the top ten hold 27%. The chain is built from TRBV5-4 and TRBJ2-3; the match to TRBD2 covers 7 bases. This TCR was sampled from a man aged 35-49 years with acute or convalescent COVID-19. The sequencing sample was made of peripheral blood. The chain's CDR3 is CASSLGGGLDTQYF. In DNA form, the CDR3 reads TGTGCCAGCAGCTTGGGGGGGGGACTCGATACGCAGTATTTT.